One sample yielded the 16 T cell receptor beta chains listed below, sequenced in a study of shared clonotypes between healthy human individuals. Profiled with immunoSEQ multiplex PCR; TCRdb holds only in-frame clones, not every one. The table includes about 1 million clones, around 75% detected once. Sequencing was done on a sample of memory CD4+ T cells sorted from blood. Subset described: CD45RA-negative fraction. The receptors come from a man between 18 and 35 years old in good health.

The chain carries TRBV11-2 and TRBJ1-6; D is uncertain. Trimming removed 1 base from V and 6 bases from J, with 7 bases in between. CDR3 length: 14 amino acids. From germline, CDR1 is SGHAT and CDR2 FQNNGV. CDR3 region: CASSLVGSNSPLHF. CDR3 in DNA: TGTGCCAGCAGCTTAGTGGGAAGTAATTCACCCCTCCACTTT.

The chain is built from TRBV5-4 and TRBJ1-6; TRBD1 might be the D (6 bases). This CDR3 has 16 amino acids. V gave up 3 bases and J gave up 6 bases, with 16 bases separating them. Germline CDR1 and CDR2: SGHNT and YYREEE (reference sequence). DNA of the CDR3: TGTGCCAGCAGCTCGGGCCTGGACAGAGTTAATTCACCCCTCCACTTT. Translating it yields CASSSGLDRVNSPLHF.

V and J are TRBV11-2 and TRBJ2-7; no reliable D call. The CDR3 consists of 12 residues. Germline assignment: CDR1 SGHAT and CDR2 FQNNGV. Trimming removed 5 bases at V and 6 bases at J, with 11 bases between. CDR3 residues: CASSHQPSEQYF. CDR3 in DNA: TGTGCCAGCAGCCATCAGCCATCCGAGCAGTACTTC.

This chain uses TRBV5-6 with TRBJ1-5, with D possibly TRBD1 on 5 matching bases. Trimming took 4 bases from V and 5 from J, leaving 10 bases between them. Germline CDR1 and CDR2: SGHDT and YYEEEE. The CDR3 spans 13 residues. The CDR3, as DNA: TGTGCCAGCAGCGAGGGACTTTATCAGCCCCAGCATTTT. It is translated as CASSEGLYQPQHF.

This chain joins TRBV2 and TRBJ1-5; D is unresolved. The germline V gene has CDR1 SNHLY and CDR2 FYNNEI. CDR3 length: 13 amino acids. Trimming removed 2 bases at V and 2 bases at J, with 4 bases between. In DNA, the CDR3 is TGTGCCAGCAGTGAAACCCGCAATCAGCCCCAGCATTTT. Translating gives CASSETRNQPQHF.

CDR3 sequence: CASSLTGGDTEAFF. The CDR3 bases are TGTGCCAGCAGCTTAACAGGCGGTGACACTGAAGCTTTCTTT. This rearrangement joins TRBV7-2 to TRBJ1-1; D is possibly TRBD1 (5 bases). Germline V CDR1 and CDR2: SGHTA, FQGNSA. The CDR3 contains 14 residues. V lost 2 bases and J lost 3, with 10 bases in between. Drawing the rest from reference TRBV7-2 and TRBJ1-1, the complete variable domain is GAGVSQSPSNKVTEKGKDVELRCDPISGHTALYWYRQSLGQGLEFLIYFQGNSAPDKSGLPSDRFSAERTGGSVSTLTIQRTQQEDSAVYLCASSLTGGDTEAFFGQGTRLTVV.

This chain links TRBV5-1 with TRBJ2-6, with TRBD1 matching over 11 bases. Germline V gene data show CDR1 as SGHRS and CDR2 as YFSETQ. The CDR3 runs to 19 residues. V trimming: 1 base; J trimming: 3 bases; junction bases outside the gene matches: 9. Written as DNA, the CDR3 is TGCGCCAGCAGCTTGACCTCCGGGACAGGGGGTGGTGGGGCCAACGTCCTGACTTTC. It translates to CASSLTSGTGGGGANVLTF.

V gene TRBV5-1 combines with J gene TRBJ2-1, with 7 positions matching TRBD2. Germline V CDR1 and CDR2: SGHRS, YFSETQ. Germline trimming cut 4 bases from V and 5 bases from J; bases unmatched to any gene: 6. CDR3 length: 14 amino acids. Here the CDR3 reads CASSAGGTNNEQFF. The DNA for the CDR3 is TGCGCCAGCAGCGCGGGTGGGACTAACAATGAGCAGTTCTTC.

This clone was detected a few times. The V gene is TRBV5-1, the J gene TRBJ2-7; tentatively, D is TRBD1 (5 bases). This CDR3 spans 14 amino acids. CDR1 and CDR2 (germline): SGHRS, YFSETQ. The V end lost 4 bases, the J end lost 5 bases, and 16 bases lay between the germline ends. In nucleotides, the CDR3 is TGCGCCAGCAGCCCCAGACAGTCTGCCCACGAGCAGTACTTC. Amino acids: CASSPRQSAHEQYF.

V and J are TRBV5-1 and TRBJ1-2; D gene ambiguous. From germline, CDR1 is SGHRS and CDR2 YFSETQ. The CDR3 contains 14 residues. The V gene lost 4 bases and the J gene lost 1 base, with 11 bases spanning the gap. The CDR3 DNA reads TGCGCCAGCAGCCCGGCGACACTTAACTATGGCTACACCTTC. Amino acids: CASSPATLNYGYTF. Variable domain in full (rest from reference TRBV5-1 and TRBJ1-2): KAGVTQTPRYLIKTRGQQVTLSCSPISGHRSVSWYQQTPGQGLQFLFEYFSETQRNKGNFPGRFSGRQFSNSRSEMNVSTLELGDSALYLCASSPATLNYGYTFGSGTRLTVV.

J is TRBJ1-1 and V is TRBV5-8, with a weak D call TRBD1 (5 bases). From germline, CDR1 is SGHTS and CDR2 YDEGEE. The CDR3 has 14 residues. The V and J ends lost 0 bases and 11 bases respectively, with 17 bases between them. CDR3 sequence reads: CASSLGREQPGAFF. DNA of the CDR3: TGTGCCAGCAGCTTGGGCAGGGAGCAACCCGGGGCTTTCTTT.

This rearrangement joins TRBV27 to TRBJ2-1, with D perhaps matching TRBD2 (6 bases). CDR3 size: 13 residues. CDR1 and CDR2 (germline): MNHEY, SMNVEV (reference sequence). Trimming took off 6 bases at V and 4 bases at J, with 10 bases between the two ends. Written as DNA, the CDR3 is TGTGCCAGCAGGCTCGGGAGTTACAATGAGCAGTTCTTC. Translated: CASRLGSYNEQFF.

The chain has TRBV5-4 and TRBJ1-2; D perhaps matches TRBD1 (5 bases). V lost 1 base, J lost 4 bases, and 17 bases lay in between. The CDR3 spans 16 residues. CDR1 and CDR2 (germline): SGHNT, YYREEE (reference sequence). CDR3 sequence: CASSLFGAIPIYGYTF. The CDR3 DNA follows: TGTGCCAGCAGCTTGTTTGGGGCGATCCCCATCTATGGCTACACCTTC.

The chain uses TRBV30 and TRBJ1-3; 7 nucleotides align to TRBD1. With 3 bases clipped from V and 0 bases from J, the junction kept 8 bases outside the gene matches. This CDR3 has 16 amino acids. The V gene's germline CDR1 is GTSNPN and CDR2 SVGIG (reference sequence). The DNA for the CDR3 is TGTGCCTGGAGCGCCCGGCGGACAGGCTCTGGAAACACCATATATTTT. As protein: CAWSARRTGSGNTIYF.

The chain carries TRBV11-2 and TRBJ2-5; TRBD1 might be the D (5 bases). This CDR3 is 14 amino acids long. Germline CDR1 is SGHAT and CDR2 is FQNNGV. The V end was cut by 0 bases, the J end by 7 bases, with 12 bases between. The CDR3 is CASSLDPSRGTQYF. The DNA for the CDR3 is TGTGCCAGCAGCTTAGACCCATCAAGGGGGACCCAGTACTTC.

V usage is TRBV10-3 and J usage is TRBJ2-1; the match to TRBD2 covers 7 bases. Trimming took 10 bases from V and 5 from J; bases not matched to a gene: 17. The CDR3 sequence is 16 residues long. CDR1 is ENHRY and CDR2 is SYGVKD in the germline V gene. The CDR3 region has the DNA TGTGCCACCCAAACCACCGGGGGGTTGGTAAACAATGAGCAGTTCTTC. It is translated as CATQTTGGLVNNEQFF.